Sequencing of this T cell receptor beta chain was carried out in a study of PD-1 blockade in mismatch repair-deficient tumors. Libraries were prepared by immunoSEQ multiplex PCR; TCRdb keeps only in-frame clonotypes and omits some of them. The sample includes about 130,000 clones, approximately 91% of them seen just once. The germline V and J ends were trimmed by 0 bases and 5 bases, with 13 bases remaining between them. The V gene's germline CDR1 is LNHNV and CDR2 YYDKDF (reference sequence). CDR3 length: 15 residues. J is TRBJ1-1 and V is TRBV15, with D unclear. Sample: peripheral blood, taken approximately 72 weeks after starting pembrolizumab. This sequence originates from an adult with mismatch repair-deficient cancer. The CDR3 reads CATSRDRGVGTEAFF. The DNA for the CDR3 is TGTGCCACCAGCAGAGATCGTGGGGTTGGGACTGAAGCTTTCTTT.